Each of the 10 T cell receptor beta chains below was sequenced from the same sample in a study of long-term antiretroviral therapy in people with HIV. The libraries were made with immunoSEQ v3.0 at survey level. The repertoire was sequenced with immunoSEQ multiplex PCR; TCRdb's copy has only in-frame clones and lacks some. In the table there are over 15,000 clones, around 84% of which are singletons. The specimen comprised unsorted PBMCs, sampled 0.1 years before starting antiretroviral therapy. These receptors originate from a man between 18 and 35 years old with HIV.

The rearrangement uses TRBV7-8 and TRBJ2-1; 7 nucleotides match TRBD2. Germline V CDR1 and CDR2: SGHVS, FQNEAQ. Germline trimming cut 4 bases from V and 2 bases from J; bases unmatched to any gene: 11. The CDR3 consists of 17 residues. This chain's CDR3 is CASSSRVSSGAYNEQFF. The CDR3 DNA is TGTGCCAGCAGCTCTAGAGTGTCTAGCGGAGCCTACAATGAGCAGTTCTTC. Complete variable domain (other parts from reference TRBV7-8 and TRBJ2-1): GAGVSQSPRYKVAKRGQDVALRCDPISGHVSLFWYQQALGQGPEFLTYFQNEAQLDKSGLPSDRFFAERPEGSVSTLKIQRTQQEDSAVYLCASSSRVSSGAYNEQFFGPGTRLTVL.

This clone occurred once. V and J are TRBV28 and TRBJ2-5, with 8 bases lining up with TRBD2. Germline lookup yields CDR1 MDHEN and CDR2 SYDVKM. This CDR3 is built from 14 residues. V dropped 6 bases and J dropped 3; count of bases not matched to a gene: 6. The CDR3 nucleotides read TGTGCCAGCAGCGGGGGGGCAGAAGAAGAGACCCAGTACTTC. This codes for CASSGGAEEETQYF.

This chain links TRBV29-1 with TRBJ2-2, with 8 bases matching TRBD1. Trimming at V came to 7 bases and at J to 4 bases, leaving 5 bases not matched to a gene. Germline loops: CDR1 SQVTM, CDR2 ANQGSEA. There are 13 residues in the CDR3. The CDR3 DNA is TGCAGCGCCAGGGACAGGCTCACCGGGGAGCTGTTTTTT. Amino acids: CSARDRLTGELFF.

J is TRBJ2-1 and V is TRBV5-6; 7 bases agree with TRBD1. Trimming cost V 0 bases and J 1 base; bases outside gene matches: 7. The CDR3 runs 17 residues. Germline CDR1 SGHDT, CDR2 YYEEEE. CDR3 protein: CASSLEGASRSYNEQFF. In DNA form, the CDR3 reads TGTGCCAGCAGCTTGGAGGGGGCGTCTAGGTCCTACAATGAGCAGTTCTTC.

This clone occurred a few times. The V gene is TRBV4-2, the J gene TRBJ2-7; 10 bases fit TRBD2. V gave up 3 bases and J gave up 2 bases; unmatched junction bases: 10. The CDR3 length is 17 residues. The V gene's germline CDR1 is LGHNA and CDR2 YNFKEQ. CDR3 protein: CASSQPLAGGVAYEQYF. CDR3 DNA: TGTGCCAGCAGCCAGCCCTTAGCGGGAGGAGTGGCCTACGAGCAGTACTTC.

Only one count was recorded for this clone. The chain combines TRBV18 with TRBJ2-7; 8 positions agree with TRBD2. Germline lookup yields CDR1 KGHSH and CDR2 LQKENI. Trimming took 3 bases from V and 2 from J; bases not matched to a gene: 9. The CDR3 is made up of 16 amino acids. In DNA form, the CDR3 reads TGTGCCAGCTCACCCTCAACCGGGGGGGGGACCTACGAGCAGTACTTC. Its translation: CASSPSTGGGTYEQYF.

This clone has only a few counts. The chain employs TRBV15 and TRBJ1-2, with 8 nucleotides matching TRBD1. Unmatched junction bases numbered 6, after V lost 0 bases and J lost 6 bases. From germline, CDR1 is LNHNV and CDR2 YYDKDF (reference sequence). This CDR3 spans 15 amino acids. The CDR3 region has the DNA TGTGCCACCAGCAGAGACACAGGGGGAATGAATGGCTACACCTTC. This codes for CATSRDTGGMNGYTF.

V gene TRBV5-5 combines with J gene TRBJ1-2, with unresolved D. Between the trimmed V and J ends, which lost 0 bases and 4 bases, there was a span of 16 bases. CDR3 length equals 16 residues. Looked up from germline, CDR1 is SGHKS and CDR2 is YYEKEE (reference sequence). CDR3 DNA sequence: TGTGCCAGCAGCTTGGATAGGTCAGATGCGGGCTATGGCTACACCTTC. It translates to CASSLDRSDAGYGYTF.

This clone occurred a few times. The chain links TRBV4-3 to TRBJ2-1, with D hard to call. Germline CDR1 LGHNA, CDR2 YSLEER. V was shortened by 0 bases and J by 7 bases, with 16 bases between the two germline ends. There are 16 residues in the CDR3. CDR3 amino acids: CASSQDLPAEGNEQFF. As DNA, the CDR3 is TGCGCCAGCAGCCAAGATCTCCCTGCAGAAGGAAATGAGCAGTTCTTC.

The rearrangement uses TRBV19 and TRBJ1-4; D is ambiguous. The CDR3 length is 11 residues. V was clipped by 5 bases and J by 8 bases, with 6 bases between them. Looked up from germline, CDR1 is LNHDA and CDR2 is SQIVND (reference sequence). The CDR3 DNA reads TGTGCCAGTAGTGTCGGGGAAAAACTGTTTTTT. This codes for CASSVGEKLFF.